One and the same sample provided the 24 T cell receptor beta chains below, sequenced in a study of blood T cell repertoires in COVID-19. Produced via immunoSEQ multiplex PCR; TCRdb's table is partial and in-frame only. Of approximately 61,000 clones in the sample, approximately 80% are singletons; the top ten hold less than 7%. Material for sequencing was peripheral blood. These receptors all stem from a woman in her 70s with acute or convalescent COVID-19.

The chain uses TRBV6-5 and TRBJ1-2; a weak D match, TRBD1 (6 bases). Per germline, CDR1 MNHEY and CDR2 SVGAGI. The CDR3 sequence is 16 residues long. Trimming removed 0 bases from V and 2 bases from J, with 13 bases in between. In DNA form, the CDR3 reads TGTGCCAGCAGTTACTCGAACGCAGGGGCCAACTATGGCTACACCTTC. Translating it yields CASSYSNAGANYGYTF.

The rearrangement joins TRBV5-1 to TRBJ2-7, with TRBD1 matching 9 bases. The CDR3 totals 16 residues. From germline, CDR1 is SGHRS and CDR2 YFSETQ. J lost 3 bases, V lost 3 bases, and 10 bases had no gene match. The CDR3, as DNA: TGCGCCAGCAGCTCACTACCGGGACAGGGTATCTACGAGCAGTACTTC. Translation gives CASSSLPGQGIYEQYF.

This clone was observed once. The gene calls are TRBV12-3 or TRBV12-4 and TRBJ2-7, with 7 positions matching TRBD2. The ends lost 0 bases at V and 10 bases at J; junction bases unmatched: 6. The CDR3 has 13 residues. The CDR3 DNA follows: TGTGCCAGCAGTTTAGCAGAAGCGGGATCCCAGTACTTC. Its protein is CASSLAEAGSQYF.

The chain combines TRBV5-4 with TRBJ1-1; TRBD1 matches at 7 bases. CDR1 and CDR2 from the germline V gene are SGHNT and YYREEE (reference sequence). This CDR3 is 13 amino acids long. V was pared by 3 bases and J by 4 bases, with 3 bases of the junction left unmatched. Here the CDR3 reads CASSSAGGTEAFF. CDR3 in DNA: TGTGCCAGCAGCTCTGCAGGGGGCACTGAAGCTTTCTTT. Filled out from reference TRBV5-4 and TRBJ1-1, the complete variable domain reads ETGVTQSPTHLIKTRGQQVTLRCSSQSGHNTVSWYQQALGQGPQFIFQYYREEENGRGNFPPRFSGLQFPNYSSELNVNALELDDSALYLCASSSAGGTEAFFGQGTRLTVV.

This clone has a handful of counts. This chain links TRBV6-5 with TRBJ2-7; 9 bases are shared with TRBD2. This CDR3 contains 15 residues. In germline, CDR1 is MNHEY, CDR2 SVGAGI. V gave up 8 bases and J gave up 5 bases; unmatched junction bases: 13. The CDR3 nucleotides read TGTGCCAGCTCCAAGGGGGCTAGCGGGGTTCACGAGCAGTACTTC. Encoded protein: CASSKGASGVHEQYF.

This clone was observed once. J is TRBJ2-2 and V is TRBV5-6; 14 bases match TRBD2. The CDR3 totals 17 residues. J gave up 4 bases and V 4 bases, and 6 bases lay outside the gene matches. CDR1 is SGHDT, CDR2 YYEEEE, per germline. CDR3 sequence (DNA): TGTGCCAGCAGCCGACTAGCGGGGGGGCTCCCCACCGGGGAGCTGTTTTTT. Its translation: CASSRLAGGLPTGELFF.

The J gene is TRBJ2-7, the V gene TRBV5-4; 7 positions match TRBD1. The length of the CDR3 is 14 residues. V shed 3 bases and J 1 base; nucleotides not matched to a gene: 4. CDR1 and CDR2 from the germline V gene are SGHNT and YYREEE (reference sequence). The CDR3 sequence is CASSSGQPSYEQYF. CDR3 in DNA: TGTGCCAGCAGCTCGGGACAGCCTTCCTACGAGCAGTACTTC.

The CDR3 region is CASTSFRSQPQHF. CDR3 DNA: TGTGCCAGCACCAGTTTTCGGAGTCAGCCCCAGCATTTT. The gene calls are TRBV2 and TRBJ1-5; D unresolved. CDR3 length: 13 amino acids. Germline V gene lookup returns CDR1 SNHLY and CDR2 FYNNEI. V was pared by 7 bases and J by 6 bases, with 13 bases between.

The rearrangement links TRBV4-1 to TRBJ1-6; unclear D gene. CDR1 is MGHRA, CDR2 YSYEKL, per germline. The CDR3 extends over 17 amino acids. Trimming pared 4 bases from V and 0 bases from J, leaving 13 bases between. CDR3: CASSLTSKSSYNSPLHF. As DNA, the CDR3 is TGCGCCAGCAGCCTAACTAGTAAGAGCTCCTATAATTCACCCCTCCACTTT.

The CDR3 is CASSHLGLAGNNEQFF. The CDR3 DNA is TGTGCCAGCAGCCACCTAGGACTAGCGGGGAACAATGAGCAGTTCTTC. The chain joins TRBV3-1 (or the pseudogene TRBV3-2) to TRBJ2-1, with TRBD2 identical over 12 bases. V gave up 3 bases and J gave up 5 bases; unmatched junction bases: 5. The CDR3 is 16 residues long. Germline CDR1 and CDR2: LGHDT and YNNKEL (reference sequence).

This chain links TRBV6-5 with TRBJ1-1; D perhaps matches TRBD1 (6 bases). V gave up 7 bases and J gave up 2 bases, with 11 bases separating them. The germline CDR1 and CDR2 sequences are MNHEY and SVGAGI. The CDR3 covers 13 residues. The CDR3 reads CASTAGVNTEAFF. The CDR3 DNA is TGTGCCAGCACGGCAGGGGTAAACACTGAAGCTTTCTTT.

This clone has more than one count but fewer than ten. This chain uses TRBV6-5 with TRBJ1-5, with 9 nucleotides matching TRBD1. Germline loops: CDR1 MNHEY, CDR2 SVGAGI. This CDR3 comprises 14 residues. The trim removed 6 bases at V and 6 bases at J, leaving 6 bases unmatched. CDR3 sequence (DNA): TGTGCCAGCAGACGAACAGGGGGCGTTCAGCCCCAGCATTTT. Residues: CASRRTGGVQPQHF.

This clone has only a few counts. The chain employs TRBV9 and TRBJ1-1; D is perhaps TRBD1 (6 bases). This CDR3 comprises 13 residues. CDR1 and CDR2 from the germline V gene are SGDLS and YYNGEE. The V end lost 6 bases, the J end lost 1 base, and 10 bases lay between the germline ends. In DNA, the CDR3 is TGTGCCAGCAACCGGGGACAGAACACTGAAGCTTTCTTT. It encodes CASNRGQNTEAFF.

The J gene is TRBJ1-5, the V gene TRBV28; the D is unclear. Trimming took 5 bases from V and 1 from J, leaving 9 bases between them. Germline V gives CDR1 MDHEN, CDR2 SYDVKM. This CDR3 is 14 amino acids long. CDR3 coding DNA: TGTGCCAGCAGTCTGGGAGAGAGCAATCAGCCCCAGCATTTT. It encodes CASSLGESNQPQHF.

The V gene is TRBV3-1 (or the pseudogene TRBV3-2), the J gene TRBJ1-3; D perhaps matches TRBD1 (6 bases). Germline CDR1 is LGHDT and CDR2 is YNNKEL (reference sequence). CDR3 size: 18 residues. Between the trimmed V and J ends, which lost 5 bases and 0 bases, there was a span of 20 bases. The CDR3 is CASSRGQTGLSSGNTIYF. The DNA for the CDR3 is TGTGCCAGCAGCAGAGGACAGACAGGTCTAAGCTCTGGAAACACCATATATTTT.

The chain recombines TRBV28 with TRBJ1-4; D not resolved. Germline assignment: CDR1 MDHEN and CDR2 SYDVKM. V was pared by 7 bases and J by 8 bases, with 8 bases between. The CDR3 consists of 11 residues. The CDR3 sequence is CASNDREKLFF. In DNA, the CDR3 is TGTGCCAGCAACGATCGGGAAAAACTGTTTTTT.

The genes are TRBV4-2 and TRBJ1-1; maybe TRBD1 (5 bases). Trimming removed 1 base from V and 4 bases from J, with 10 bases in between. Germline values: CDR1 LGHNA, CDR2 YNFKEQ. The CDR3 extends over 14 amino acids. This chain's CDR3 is CASSQGVGLTEAFF. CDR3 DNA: TGTGCCAGCAGCCAAGGGGTGGGGCTCACTGAAGCTTTCTTT.

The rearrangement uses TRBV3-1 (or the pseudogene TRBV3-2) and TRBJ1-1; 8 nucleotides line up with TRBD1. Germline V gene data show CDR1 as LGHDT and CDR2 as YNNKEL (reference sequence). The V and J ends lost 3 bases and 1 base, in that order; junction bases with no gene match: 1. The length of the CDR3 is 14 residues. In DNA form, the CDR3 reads TGTGCCAGCAGCCATGGACAGGGGAACACTGAAGCTTTCTTT. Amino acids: CASSHGQGNTEAFF.

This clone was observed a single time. The CDR3 sequence: CASSPRTFGQTYGYTF. CDR3 in DNA: TGTGCCAGCAGCCCAAGAACTTTCGGACAGACCTATGGCTACACCTTC. The chain couples TRBV3-1 (or the pseudogene TRBV3-2) to TRBJ1-2, with a possible D match to TRBD1 (6 bases). V lost 4 bases and J lost 4, with 19 bases in between. Germline loops: CDR1 LGHDT, CDR2 YNNKEL (reference sequence). This CDR3 is 16 amino acids long.

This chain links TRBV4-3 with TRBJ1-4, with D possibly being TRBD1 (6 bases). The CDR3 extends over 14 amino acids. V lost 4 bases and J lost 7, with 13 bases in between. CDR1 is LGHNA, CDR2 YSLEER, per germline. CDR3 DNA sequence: TGCGCCAGCAGCCGCAAGGACAGAAGTGAAAAACTGTTTTTT. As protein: CASSRKDRSEKLFF.

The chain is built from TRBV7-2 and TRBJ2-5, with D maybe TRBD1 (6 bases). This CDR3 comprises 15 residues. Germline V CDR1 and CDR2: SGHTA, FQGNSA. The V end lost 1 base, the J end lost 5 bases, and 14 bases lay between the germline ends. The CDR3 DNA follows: TGTGCCAGCAGCTTAGTGGCAGGGGTCATGGAGACCCAGTACTTC. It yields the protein CASSLVAGVMETQYF. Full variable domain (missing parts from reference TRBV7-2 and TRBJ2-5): GAGVSQSPSNKVTEKGKDVELRCDPISGHTALYWYRQSLGQGLEFLIYFQGNSAPDKSGLPSDRFSAERTGGSVSTLTIQRTQQEDSAVYLCASSLVAGVMETQYFGPGTRLLVL.

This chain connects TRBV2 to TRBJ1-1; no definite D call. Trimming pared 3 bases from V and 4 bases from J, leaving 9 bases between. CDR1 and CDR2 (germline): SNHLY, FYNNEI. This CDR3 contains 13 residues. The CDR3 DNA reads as TGTGCCAGCAGTGATTCCGGGAGCACTGAAGCTTTCTTT. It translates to CASSDSGSTEAFF.

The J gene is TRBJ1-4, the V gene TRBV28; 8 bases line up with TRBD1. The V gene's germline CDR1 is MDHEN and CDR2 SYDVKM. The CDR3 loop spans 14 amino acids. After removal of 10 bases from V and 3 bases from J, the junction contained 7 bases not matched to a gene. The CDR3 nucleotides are TGTGCCACTCGACAGGGGTTGGCTAATGAAAAACTGTTTTTT. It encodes CATRQGLANEKLFF.

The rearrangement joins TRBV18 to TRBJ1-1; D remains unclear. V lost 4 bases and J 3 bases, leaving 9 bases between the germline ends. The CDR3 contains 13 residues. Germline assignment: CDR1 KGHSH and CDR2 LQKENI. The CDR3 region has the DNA TGTGCCAGCTCACAAGGGAGGGACACTGAAGCTTTCTTT. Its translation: CASSQGRDTEAFF.